This entry lists 17 T cell receptor beta chains sequenced from one sample in a study of CD4 T cells in relation to SARS-CoV-2 and coronaviruses. Only in-frame clones appear in the TCRdb table, and some are missing; sequencing was by immunoSEQ multiplex PCR. The sample records 50,000 to 70,000 clones, about 90% being singletons. The sample comprised naive CD4+ T cells from PBMCs. The sample's subset: naive CD4+ T cells isolated by negative enrichment. The source is an adult with COVID-19.

The chain is built from TRBV7-9 and TRBJ1-4; 9 bases agree with TRBD1. The trim removed 5 bases at V and 7 bases at J, leaving 8 bases unmatched. The length of the CDR3 is 15 residues. CDR1 SEHNR and CDR2 FQNEAQ come from the germline V gene (reference sequence). The DNA of the CDR3 is TGTGCCAGCAGCAGCGACAGGGGGTCGGGTGAAAAACTGTTTTTT. Translated, it gives CASSSDRGSGEKLFF.

V usage is TRBV18 and J usage is TRBJ2-7; perhaps TRBD1 as D (5 bases). The CDR3 has 15 residues. V was clipped by 6 bases and J by 5 bases, with 20 bases between them. Germline CDR1 and CDR2: KGHSH and LQKENI. The CDR3 sequence: CASSPDGALDDEQYF. The CDR3, as DNA: TGTGCCAGCTCCCCGGATGGGGCGCTTGATGACGAGCAGTACTTC.

This clone was seen just once. This sequence joins TRBV25-1 and TRBJ2-7, with D tentatively TRBD2 (7 bases). Germline V gene sequence: CDR1 MGHDK, CDR2 SYGVNS. Deletions cut 6 bases from V and 1 base from J, with 19 bases between. This CDR3 is built from 16 residues. CDR3 coding DNA: TGTGCCAGCAGCCGTGGGGGAGGGGGTCGGTCCTACGAGCAGTACTTC. Protein product: CASSRGGGGRSYEQYF.

The rearrangement joins TRBV27 to TRBJ2-3, with 7 bases aligning to TRBD1. There are 15 residues in the CDR3. With V trimmed by 3 bases and J by 1 base, 4 bases remained unmatched. CDR1 and CDR2 from the germline V gene are MNHEY and SMNVEV (reference sequence). The CDR3 sequence: CASSFRGQRTDTQYF. The CDR3 DNA reads TGTGCCAGCAGTTTTCGGGGACAGCGCACAGATACGCAGTATTTT.

The CDR3 sequence: CASSQDRPGSLGTQYF. The CDR3 DNA is TGCGCCAGCAGCCAAGATCGCCCCGGGAGCCTAGGGACCCAGTACTTC. The chain carries TRBV4-1 and TRBJ2-5; TRBD2 is a possible D gene (6 bases). The CDR3 has 16 amino acids. Germline assignment: CDR1 MGHRA and CDR2 YSYEKL. Trimming shortened V by 0 bases and J by 7 bases, and 18 bases separated the two germline ends.

The chain couples TRBV7-3 to TRBJ2-1, with TRBD1 identical over 7 bases. Unmatched junction bases numbered 6, after V lost 5 bases and J lost 2 bases. Germline assignment: CDR1 SGHTA and CDR2 FQGTGA. CDR3 size: 15 residues. The CDR3 DNA reads as TGTGCCAGCAGCCCCGGACAGGTAGCCTACAATGAGCAGTTCTTC. Translated, it gives CASSPGQVAYNEQFF.

The chain employs TRBV7-2 and TRBJ2-5; TRBD1 or TRBD2 may be the D gene (6 bases each). Germline CDR1 is SGHTA and CDR2 is FQGNSA. V lost 3 bases, J lost 5 bases, and 10 bases lay in between. This CDR3 region has 13 residues. CDR3 in DNA: TGTGCCAGCAGCTTTACGGGGGCGGAGACCCAGTACTTC. Translated: CASSFTGAETQYF.

V gene TRBV18 combines with J gene TRBJ2-7; possibly TRBD2 for D (5 bases). Germline lookup yields CDR1 KGHSH and CDR2 LQKENI. Deletions cut 6 bases from V and 2 bases from J, with 17 bases between. The CDR3 has 15 residues. CDR3 sequence reads: CASSPRVGVTYEQYF. The CDR3 DNA is TGTGCCAGCTCCCCGAGGGTTGGGGTAACCTACGAGCAGTACTTC.

The chain uses TRBV15 and TRBJ1-1; perhaps TRBD1 as D (5 bases). Trimming removed 3 bases at V and 7 bases at J, with 9 bases between. The CDR3 totals 12 residues. The germline CDR1 and CDR2 sequences are LNHNV and YYDKDF (reference sequence). The CDR3 here is CATSRGTVEAFF. CDR3 DNA: TGTGCCACCAGCAGGGGGACGGTTGAAGCTTTCTTT.

The genes are TRBV5-5 and TRBJ2-1; D is uncertain. V lost 4 bases to trimming and J lost 7 bases, with 6 bases between them. The CDR3 length is 11 residues. Germline values: CDR1 SGHKS, CDR2 YYEKEE (reference sequence). The CDR3 DNA reads as TGTGCCAGCAGCCACATAAATGAGCAGTTCTTC. It is translated as CASSHINEQFF.

The count of this clone is one. The rearrangement uses TRBV5-6 and TRBJ1-5; 7 nucleotides match TRBD1. V trimming: 5 bases; J trimming: 2 bases; junction bases outside the gene matches: 7. The CDR3 spans 15 residues. The germline V gene has CDR1 SGHDT and CDR2 YYEEEE. Here the CDR3 DNA reads TGTGCCAGCAGACGACAGGGAAGTGGCAATCAGCCCCAGCATTTT. This translates into CASRRQGSGNQPQHF.

The V and J genes are TRBV2 and TRBJ2-6; D may be TRBD2 (5 bases). Per germline, CDR1 SNHLY and CDR2 FYNNEI. V lost 7 bases to trimming and J lost 0 bases, with 7 bases between them. CDR3 length: 14 residues. This CDR3 reads CASTRDSGANVLTF. CDR3 DNA sequence: TGTGCCAGCACACGGGACTCTGGGGCCAACGTCCTGACTTTC. Full variable domain (remainder filled in from reference TRBV2 and TRBJ2-6): EPEVTQTPSHQVTQMGQEVILRCVPISNHLYFYWYRQILGQKVEFLVSFYNNEISEKSEIFDDQFSVERPDGSNFTLKIRSTKLEDSAMYFCASTRDSGANVLTFGAGSRLTVL.

This clone was counted only a few times. The chain couples TRBV10-1 to TRBJ2-2; 7 nucleotides align to TRBD1. The CDR3 has 14 amino acids. Germline-derived CDR1 and CDR2 are WNHNN and SYGVQD (reference sequence). With V trimmed by 6 bases and J by 5 bases, 6 bases remained unmatched. The CDR3, as DNA: TGCGCCAGCAGAGAACGACAGGGAACCGGGGAGCTGTTTTTT. Translation gives CASRERQGTGELFF.

The chain employs TRBV10-2 and TRBJ1-4; perhaps TRBD1 as D (6 bases). The V and J ends lost 6 bases and 5 bases respectively, with 16 bases between them. The CDR3 consists of 15 residues. Germline loops: CDR1 WSHSY, CDR2 SAAADI. The CDR3 here is CASRPGTRINEKLFF. The CDR3 nucleotides are TGCGCCAGCAGACCCGGGACAAGGATAAATGAAAAACTGTTTTTT.

This chain links TRBV19 with TRBJ2-3; the D gene could be TRBD1 or TRBD2 (5 bases each). V dropped 10 bases and J dropped 4 bases, with 18 bases sitting between them. This CDR3 region has 14 residues. The germline CDR1 and CDR2 sequences are LNHDA and SQIVND (reference sequence). The CDR3 reads CATGDGIRPDTQYF. The CDR3, as DNA: TGTGCCACCGGGGACGGGATTAGGCCAGATACGCAGTATTTT. Supplemented by reference TRBV19 and TRBJ2-3, the full variable domain reads DGGITQSPKYLFRKEGQNVTLSCEQNLNHDAMYWYRQDPGQGLRLIYYSQIVNDFQKGDIAEGYSVSREKKESFPLTVTSAQKNPTAFYLCATGDGIRPDTQYFGPGTRLTVL.

The chain has TRBV15 and TRBJ2-1, with D uncertain. This CDR3 region has 13 residues. V was clipped by 2 bases and J by 6 bases, with 8 bases between them. Germline CDR1 is LNHNV and CDR2 is YYDKDF (reference sequence). The CDR3 region has the DNA TGTGCCACCAGCAGATTCTTGGTCAATGAGCAGTTCTTC. Protein product: CATSRFLVNEQFF.

This sequence joins TRBV5-1 and TRBJ1-6; D is possibly TRBD1 (6 bases). CDR1 SGHRS and CDR2 YFSETQ come from the germline V gene. V was cut by 3 bases and J by 10 bases, with 11 bases left in between. The CDR3 runs to 13 residues. In nucleotides, the CDR3 is TGCGCCAGCAGCTCTAGACAGGACTCACCCCTCCACTTT. Translation gives CASSSRQDSPLHF.